The 32 T cell receptor beta chains below were found in one sample sequenced in a study of beta chain features in type 1 diabetes (dated by TCRdb to 2017 to 2018). General study outcomes and caveats: In all four CD4+ subsets, TCRB CDR3 length was moderately but significantly shorter in type 1 diabetes patients.

Library preparation employed the immunoSEQ multiplex PCR assay. The High Capacity cDNA Reverse Transcription Kit was used to reverse transcribe all of the isolated RNA, meaning that expressed TCRB transcripts were what got sequenced. This immuneACCESS table, as held by TCRdb, lists in-frame sequences with V and J called but not all clones. Of the missing ones, under half trace to an unresolved V gene in checked studies; the others have no known cause. Present in this sample are approximately 250,000 clones, around 24% of which were seen just once. Together, the top ten hold roughly 0.013% of the sample. Antigens for these TCRs are unknown. The sample was naive CD4+ T cells from blood. This specimen's cell subset or site label, per the study, means: true naive CD4+ T cells. The receptors come from a woman aged 25 to 39 with type 1 diabetes.

The genes are TRBV15 and TRBJ2-1; TRBD1 is a possible D gene (5 bases). V lost 0 bases to trimming and J lost 0 bases, with 9 bases between them. The germline gives CDR1 LNHNV, CDR2 YYDKDF (reference sequence). The CDR3 length is 16 residues. CDR3 in amino acids: CATSREGATSYNEQFF. Written as DNA, the CDR3 is TGTGCCACCAGCAGAGAAGGGGCAACCTCCTACAATGAGCAGTTCTTC.

The J gene is TRBJ1-1, the V gene TRBV29-1; TRBD1 is a possible D gene (6 bases). Germline CDR1 and CDR2: SQVTM and ANQGSEA. The V end was cut by 1 base, the J end by 0 bases, with 12 bases between. This CDR3 has 15 amino acids. In DNA, the CDR3 is TGCAGCGTTGAAGGGCGCGGGGGCATGAACACTGAAGCTTTCTTT. This encodes CSVEGRGGMNTEAFF. Filled out from reference TRBV29-1 and TRBJ1-1, the complete variable domain reads SAVISQKPSRDICQRGTSLTIQCQVDSQVTMMFWYRQQPGQSLTLIATANQGSEATYESGFVIDKFPISRPNLTFSTLTVSNMSPEDSSIYLCSVEGRGGMNTEAFFGQGTRLTVV.

The chain joins TRBV11-3 to TRBJ2-7, with TRBD1 matching over 8 bases. The V segment lost 6 bases and the J segment 8 bases; nucleotides outside the gene matches: 6. The CDR3 sequence is 12 residues long. CDR1 is SGHNT, CDR2 YENEEA, per germline. CDR3 nucleotides: TGTGCCAGCAGTCGGACAGGGTCGAAGCAGTACTTC. Translated, it gives CASSRTGSKQYF.

This clone was found a few times. V and J are TRBV29-1 and TRBJ1-5, with 11 bases aligning to TRBD1. This CDR3 comprises 15 residues. CDR1 SQVTM and CDR2 ANQGSEA come from the germline V gene. Trimming removed 6 bases from V and 4 bases from J; junction bases left unmatched: 8. The CDR3 is CSVGGTGGPNQPQHF. Written as DNA, the CDR3 is TGCAGCGTAGGAGGGACAGGGGGACCGAATCAGCCCCAGCATTTT.

This clone was seen just once. The genes are TRBV11-2 and TRBJ2-5; TRBD2 matches at 9 bases. The V segment lost 6 bases and the J segment 1 base; nucleotides outside the gene matches: 6. This CDR3 has 15 amino acids. Germline assignment: CDR1 SGHAT and CDR2 FQNNGV. The CDR3 here is CASRQAGGLQETQYF. In DNA, the CDR3 is TGTGCCAGCAGACAGGCGGGGGGGCTCCAAGAGACCCAGTACTTC.

In its sample, this clone was seen a few times. This chain joins TRBV7-9 and TRBJ2-7; tentative D call: TRBD1 (6 bases). The V gene lost 5 bases and the J gene lost 0 bases, with 14 bases spanning the gap. Per the germline V gene, CDR1 is SEHNR and CDR2 is FQNEAQ (reference sequence). The CDR3 runs to 15 residues. The CDR3 is CASSGGHRSSYEQYF. CDR3 in DNA: TGTGCCAGCAGCGGGGGACATCGGAGCTCCTACGAGCAGTACTTC. The full variable domain, with the rest looked up from reference TRBV7-9 and TRBJ2-7, is DTGVSQNPRHKITKRGQNVTFRCDPISEHNRLYWYRQTLGQGPEFLTYFQNEAQLEKSRLLSDRFSAERPKGSFSTLEIQRTEQGDSAMYLCASSGGHRSSYEQYFGPGTRLTVT.

The chain links TRBV7-2 to TRBJ2-1; 7 bases agree with TRBD1. The length of the CDR3 is 15 residues. CDR1 and CDR2 from the germline V gene are SGHTA and FQGNSA. V trimming: 1 base; J trimming: 4 bases; junction bases outside the gene matches: 4. The DNA of the CDR3 is TGTGCCAGCAGCTTAGTGTGGGACAGTTACAATGAGCAGTTCTTC. This encodes CASSLVWDSYNEQFF.

This clone has just one count. The chain carries TRBV5-1 and TRBJ1-2; the match to TRBD1 covers 9 bases. The CDR3 covers 15 residues. Germline-derived CDR1 and CDR2 are SGHRS and YFSETQ. V lost 3 bases and J lost 8; bases outside the gene matches: 11. The CDR3 protein is CASSSDGTGLGGYTF. In nucleotides, the CDR3 is TGCGCCAGCAGCTCGGATGGGACAGGGCTCGGAGGCTACACCTTC.

V is TRBV19 and J is TRBJ2-1, with 11 bases lining up with TRBD2. CDR1 and CDR2 from the germline V gene are LNHDA and SQIVND (reference sequence). With V trimmed by 3 bases and J by 6 bases, 1 base remained unmatched. The CDR3 length is 14 residues. CDR3 in DNA: TGTGCCAGTAGTATTCTAGCGGGAGGCAATGAGCAGTTCTTC. Its protein is CASSILAGGNEQFF.

Here the CDR3 DNA reads TGTGCCATCGGGTCAACTCCATCCTACGAGCAGTACTTC. It specifies CAIGSTPSYEQYF. The J gene is TRBJ2-7, the V gene TRBV6-6, with D uncertain. This CDR3 spans 13 amino acids. The germline V gene encodes CDR1 MNHNY and CDR2 SVGAGI (reference sequence). The ends were cut back, 10 bases at V and 1 base at J, with 14 bases in the middle.

This clone was observed a few times. J is TRBJ1-5 and V is TRBV29-1; D not certain. The CDR3 is made up of 12 amino acids. The V end was cut by 4 bases, the J end by 4 bases, with 8 bases between. Germline lookup yields CDR1 SQVTM and CDR2 ANQGSEA. The CDR3 coding sequence is TGCAGCGTTGTCGACGGGAATCAGCCCCAGCATTTT. Translated, it gives CSVVDGNQPQHF. Complete variable domain (other parts from reference TRBV29-1 and TRBJ1-5): SAVISQKPSRDICQRGTSLTIQCQVDSQVTMMFWYRQQPGQSLTLIATANQGSEATYESGFVIDKFPISRPNLTFSTLTVSNMSPEDSSIYLCSVVDGNQPQHFGDGTRLSIL.

This clone was seen more than once but under ten times. The same CDR3 arises from other DNA sequences in this sample as well. This chain uses TRBV5-1 with TRBJ2-1, with a possible D match to TRBD2 (6 bases). The CDR3 loop spans 16 amino acids. V was trimmed by 0 bases and J by 0 bases, leaving 10 bases between them. CDR1 is SGHRS and CDR2 is YFSETQ in the germline V gene. The CDR3: CASSLVAGSSYNEQFF. Written as DNA, the CDR3 is TGCGCCAGCAGCTTGGTGGCGGGGAGCTCCTACAATGAGCAGTTCTTC.

V usage is TRBV5-1 and J usage is TRBJ1-1; D uncertain. Germline V gene data show CDR1 as SGHRS and CDR2 as YFSETQ. V lost 1 base and J 2 bases, leaving 6 bases between the germline ends. CDR3 length: 13 residues. In DNA, the CDR3 is TGCGCCAGCAGCTTGAGAGGTAACACTGAAGCTTTCTTT. Protein sequence: CASSLRGNTEAFF.

With respect to this clone: At the DNA level, this CDR3 is encoded by other sequences in the same sample as well. V and J are TRBV30 and TRBJ1-3, with unresolved D. CDR3 length equals 12 residues. Trimming pared 2 bases from V and 2 bases from J, leaving 4 bases between. Germline values: CDR1 GTSNPN, CDR2 SVGIG (reference sequence). The CDR3: CAWSTAGNTIYF. The CDR3 nucleotides are TGTGCCTGGAGTACGGCTGGAAACACCATATATTTT.

This clone was counted only a few times. This sequence joins TRBV25-1 and TRBJ2-1; 9 nucleotides line up with TRBD1. V trimming: 1 base; J trimming: 6 bases; junction bases outside the gene matches: 7. This CDR3 contains 16 residues. From germline, CDR1 is MGHDK and CDR2 SYGVNS. The CDR3 region is CASSESGGTGSNEQFF. In nucleotides, the CDR3 is TGTGCCAGCAGTGAATCGGGCGGGACAGGGTCCAATGAGCAGTTCTTC.

V and J are TRBV29-1 and TRBJ2-5, with a tentative D call TRBD1 (5 bases). V was trimmed by 4 bases and J by 4 bases, leaving 16 bases between them. The V gene's germline CDR1 is SQVTM and CDR2 ANQGSEA. CDR3 size: 14 residues. DNA of the CDR3: TGCAGCGTTGCCCAGGTTGACAGTGGAGAGACCCAGTACTTC. It yields the protein CSVAQVDSGETQYF.

This chain uses TRBV30 with TRBJ1-1; D is unresolved. Germline-derived CDR1 and CDR2 are GTSNPN and SVGIG (reference sequence). V was trimmed by 4 bases and J by 3 bases, leaving 6 bases between them. This CDR3 has 11 residues. The CDR3 is CAWTFHTEAFF. In nucleotides, the CDR3 is TGTGCCTGGACGTTTCACACTGAAGCTTTCTTT.

This clone was counted a few times. The chain uses TRBV19 and TRBJ1-1, with D unresolved. The V end was cut by 5 bases, the J end by 0 bases, with 13 bases between. Germline lookup yields CDR1 LNHDA and CDR2 SQIVND (reference sequence). This CDR3 has 15 amino acids. CDR3 DNA: TGTGCCAGTAGTCCCCGTCCGGCGGTGAACACTGAAGCTTTCTTT. Translating gives CASSPRPAVNTEAFF. The full variable domain, with the rest looked up from reference TRBV19 and TRBJ1-1, is DGGITQSPKYLFRKEGQNVTLSCEQNLNHDAMYWYRQDPGQGLRLIYYSQIVNDFQKGDIAEGYSVSREKKESFPLTVTSAQKNPTAFYLCASSPRPAVNTEAFFGQGTRLTVV.

The chain joins TRBV10-3 to TRBJ2-5, with a possible D match to TRBD2 (6 bases). V shed 6 bases and J shed 5 bases, with 16 bases lying between them. The CDR3 extends over 14 amino acids. Germline V gene lookup returns CDR1 ENHRY and CDR2 SYGVKD. The CDR3 DNA follows: TGTGCCATCAGAAGACTAGTACTGCAGGAGACCCAGTACTTC. Its translation is CAIRRLVLQETQYF.

This clone was found a few times. This rearrangement joins TRBV7-9 to TRBJ1-5; D ambiguous. The CDR3 totals 13 residues. V lost 4 bases and J lost 5, with 9 bases in between. Germline CDR1 SEHNR, CDR2 FQNEAQ (reference sequence). The CDR3 nucleotides are TGTGCCAGCAGCTCCCAGGTAGATCAGCCCCAGCATTTT. Translation: CASSSQVDQPQHF.

The V and J genes are TRBV28 and TRBJ2-1; 9 positions match TRBD1. The junction had 4 bases not matched to a gene; V was cut back by 8 bases and J by 5 bases. This CDR3 contains 13 residues. Looked up from germline, CDR1 is MDHEN and CDR2 is SYDVKM. CDR3 bases: TGTGCCAGCGGGACAGGGTACCACAATGAGCAGTTCTTC. It codes for CASGTGYHNEQFF.

This clone was detected only a few times. The chain is built from TRBV27 and TRBJ2-6; 10 nucleotides agree with TRBD1. The CDR3 consists of 18 residues. Germline V CDR1 and CDR2: MNHEY, SMNVEV (reference sequence). With V trimmed by 4 bases and J by 4 bases, 10 bases remained unmatched. In DNA form, the CDR3 reads TGTGCCAGCAGTTCCCGGACAGGGGGTTTAGCCGGGGCCAACGTCCTGACTTTC. Protein: CASSSRTGGLAGANVLTF.

The chain is built from TRBV10-3 and TRBJ2-1; the match to TRBD1 covers 11 bases. Germline lookup yields CDR1 ENHRY and CDR2 SYGVKD. Trimming at V came to 4 bases and at J to 6 bases, leaving 5 bases not matched to a gene. The CDR3 is made up of 15 amino acids. The CDR3 spells CAISAGQGAVNEQFF. CDR3 nucleotides: TGTGCCATCAGTGCTGGACAGGGGGCGGTCAATGAGCAGTTCTTC.

Only a few counts were recorded for this clone. The chain couples TRBV4-1 to TRBJ2-7; TRBD2 agrees at 8 bases. Germline assignment: CDR1 MGHRA and CDR2 YSYEKL. The junction had 7 bases not matched to a gene; V was cut back by 2 bases and J by 4 bases. The CDR3 has 15 amino acids. The CDR3 is CASSQTREELYEQYF. In nucleotides, the CDR3 is TGCGCCAGCAGCCAAACGCGGGAGGAGCTGTACGAGCAGTACTTC.

This chain uses TRBV29-1 with TRBJ1-2; D unclear. Germline CDR1 and CDR2: SQVTM and ANQGSEA. The CDR3 is 15 residues long. Deletions cut 6 bases from V and 0 bases from J, with 17 bases between. Here the CDR3 DNA reads TGCAGCGTGGCTACAAGACACAACTCTAACTATGGCTACACCTTC. Translation gives CSVATRHNSNYGYTF.

The chain is built from TRBV5-1 and TRBJ1-2; 7 nucleotides match TRBD1. Germline CDR1 reads SGHRS; CDR2 reads YFSETQ. This CDR3 contains 14 residues. Germline trimming cut 1 base from V and 4 bases from J; bases unmatched to any gene: 4. CDR3 residues: CASSLNRGRYGYTF. The CDR3 region has the DNA TGCGCCAGCAGCTTGAACAGGGGACGCTATGGCTACACCTTC.

The chain uses TRBV28 and TRBJ1-4, with 9 bases matching TRBD1. J lost 6 bases, V lost 7 bases, and 9 bases had no gene match. The CDR3 spans 15 residues. The germline CDR1 and CDR2 sequences are MDHEN and SYDVKM. CDR3 nucleotide sequence: TGTGCCAGCATTCCAACCGGGACAGGGTATGAAAAACTGTTTTTT. Translating gives CASIPTGTGYEKLFF. The full variable domain, with the rest looked up from reference TRBV28 and TRBJ1-4, is DVKVTQSSRYLVKRTGEKVFLECVQDMDHENMFWYRQDPGLGLRLIYFSYDVKMKEKGDIPEGYSVSREKKERFSLILESASTNQTSMYLCASIPTGTGYEKLFFGSGTQLSVL.

J is TRBJ2-1 and V is TRBV27, with D perhaps TRBD1 (5 bases). CDR3 length: 14 amino acids. Germline CDR1 is MNHEY and CDR2 is SMNVEV (reference sequence). V was trimmed by 6 bases and J by 6 bases, leaving 15 bases between them. Here the CDR3 reads CASRVIKGVNEQFF. The CDR3 DNA sequence: TGTGCCAGCAGAGTCATTAAAGGGGTCAATGAGCAGTTCTTC.

This chain uses TRBV29-1 with TRBJ2-1; the D gene is possibly TRBD2 (5 bases). Germline V gene sequence: CDR1 SQVTM, CDR2 ANQGSEA. Trimming removed 6 bases at V and 0 bases at J, with 18 bases between. CDR3 length equals 16 residues. DNA of the CDR3: TGCAGCGTCCTTCCCGAGGGAGTCTCCTCCTACAATGAGCAGTTCTTC. As protein: CSVLPEGVSSYNEQFF.

This clone was picked up a small number of times. The chain uses TRBV7-9 and TRBJ2-5; D unclear. This CDR3 comprises 13 residues. Germline-derived CDR1 and CDR2 are SEHNR and FQNEAQ (reference sequence). The ends were cut back, 5 bases at V and 2 bases at J, with 9 bases in the middle. CDR3 DNA sequence: TGTGCCAGCAGCCAGACTGGGCAAGAGACCCAGTACTTC. It is translated as CASSQTGQETQYF.

The chain joins TRBV18 to TRBJ1-1, with D possibly TRBD1 on 6 matching bases. This CDR3 comprises 15 residues. Germline CDR1 and CDR2: KGHSH and LQKENI. V was trimmed by 9 bases and J by 3 bases, leaving 20 bases between them. The CDR3 reads CASLVRAGVDTEAFF. CDR3 nucleotide sequence: TGTGCCAGTTTAGTCCGAGCAGGGGTAGACACTGAAGCTTTCTTT.

This clone has only a few counts. The chain combines TRBV6-1 with TRBJ1-2, with TRBD1 identical over 7 bases. With 7 bases clipped from V and 4 bases from J, the junction kept 6 bases outside the gene matches. The germline gives CDR1 MNHNS, CDR2 SASEGT. This CDR3 has 13 residues. The CDR3 spells CASKTGQSYGYTF. The CDR3 nucleotides are TGTGCCAGCAAGACGGGACAGAGCTATGGCTACACCTTC.